The entry below describes one T cell receptor (beta chain). Its specificity is unknown. Antigen-specific CD4+ T cells were first expanded with viral peptide pools by the ViraFEST assay and only then sequenced. Researchers isolated CD4+ T cells once roughly ten days of culture had elapsed. From March to December 2020, the person had a SARS-CoV-2 infection that was confirmed by PCR. Profiling relied on immunoSEQ multiplex PCR, and the TCRdb table lists in-frame clones only, not all of them. The data contain roughly 30,000 clones, 72% of them singletons. This sample stems from a study of vaccination effects on CD4 cells after COVID-19. Study-level background: Each participant was administered two doses of either the BNT162b2 or the mRNA-1273 vaccine. A couple of convalescent patients gave samples 16 days and one week before vaccination.

Unmatched junction bases numbered 12, after V lost 0 bases and J lost 5 bases. The CDR3 consists of 18 residues. CDR1 and CDR2 from the germline V gene are LGHNA and YNFKEQ. V is TRBV4-2 and J is TRBJ2-1; TRBD2 aligns across 8 bases. This material consisted of CD4+ T cells from PBMCs cultured with a peptide pool, taken before COVID-19 vaccination. The receptor's source is a human donor who had a prior SARS-CoV-2 infection. CDR3 in DNA: TGTGCCAGCAGCCAAGATCAGGGGCGGGAGGTCCCCAACAATGAGCAGTTCTTC. Its protein product is CASSQDQGREVPNNEQFF.